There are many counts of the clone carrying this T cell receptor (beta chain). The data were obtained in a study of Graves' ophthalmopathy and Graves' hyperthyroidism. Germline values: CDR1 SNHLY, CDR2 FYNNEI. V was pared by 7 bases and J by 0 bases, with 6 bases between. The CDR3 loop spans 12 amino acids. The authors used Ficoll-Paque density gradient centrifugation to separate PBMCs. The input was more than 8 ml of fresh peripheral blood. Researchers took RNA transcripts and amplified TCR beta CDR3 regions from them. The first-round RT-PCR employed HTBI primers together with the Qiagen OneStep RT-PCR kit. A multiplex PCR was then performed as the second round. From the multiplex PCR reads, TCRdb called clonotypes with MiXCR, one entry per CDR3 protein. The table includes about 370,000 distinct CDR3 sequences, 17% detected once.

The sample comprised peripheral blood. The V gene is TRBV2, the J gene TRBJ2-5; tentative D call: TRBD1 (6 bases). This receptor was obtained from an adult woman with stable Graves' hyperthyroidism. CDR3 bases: TGTGCCAGCAAGGGGGACCAAGAGACCCAGTACTTC. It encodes CASKGDQETQYF.